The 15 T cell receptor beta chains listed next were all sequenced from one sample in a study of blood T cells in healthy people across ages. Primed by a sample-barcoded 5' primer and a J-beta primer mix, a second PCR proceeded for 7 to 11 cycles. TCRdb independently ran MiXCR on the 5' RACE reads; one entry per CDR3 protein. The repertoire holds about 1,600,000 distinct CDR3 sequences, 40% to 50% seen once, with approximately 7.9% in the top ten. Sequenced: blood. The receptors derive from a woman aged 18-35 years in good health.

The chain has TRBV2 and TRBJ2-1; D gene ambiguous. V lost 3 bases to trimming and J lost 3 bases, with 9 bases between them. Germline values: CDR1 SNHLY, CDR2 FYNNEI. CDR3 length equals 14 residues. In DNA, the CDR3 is TGTGCCAGCAGTGACAGCAACCACTACAATGAGCAGTTCTTC. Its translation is CASSDSNHYNEQFF.

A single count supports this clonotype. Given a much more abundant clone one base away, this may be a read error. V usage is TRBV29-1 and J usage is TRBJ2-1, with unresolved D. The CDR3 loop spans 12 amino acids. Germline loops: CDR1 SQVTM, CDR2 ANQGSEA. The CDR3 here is CNESLVNNEQFF. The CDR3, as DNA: TGCAACGAGTCACTGGTTAACAATGAGCAGTTCTTC.

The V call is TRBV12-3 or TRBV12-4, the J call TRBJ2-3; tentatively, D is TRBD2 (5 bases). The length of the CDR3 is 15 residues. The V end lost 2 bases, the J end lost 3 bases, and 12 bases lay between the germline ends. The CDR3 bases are TGTGCCAGCAGTTTAAGGAACGAGGGAACAGATACGCAGTATTTT. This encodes CASSLRNEGTDTQYF.

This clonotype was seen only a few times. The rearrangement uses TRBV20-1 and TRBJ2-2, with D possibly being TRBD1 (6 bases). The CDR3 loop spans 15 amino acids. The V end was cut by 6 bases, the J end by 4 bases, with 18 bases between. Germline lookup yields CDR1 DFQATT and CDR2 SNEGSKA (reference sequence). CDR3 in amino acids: CSATPQGPSTGELFF. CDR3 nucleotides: TGCAGTGCCACACCTCAGGGGCCGAGCACCGGGGAGCTGTTTTTT.

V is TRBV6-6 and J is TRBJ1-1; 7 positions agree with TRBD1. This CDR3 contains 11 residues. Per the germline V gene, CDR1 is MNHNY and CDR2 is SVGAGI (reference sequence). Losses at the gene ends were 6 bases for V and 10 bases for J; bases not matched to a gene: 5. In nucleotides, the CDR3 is TGTGCCAGCAGCCCGACAGGGATAGCTTTCTTT. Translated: CASSPTGIAFF.

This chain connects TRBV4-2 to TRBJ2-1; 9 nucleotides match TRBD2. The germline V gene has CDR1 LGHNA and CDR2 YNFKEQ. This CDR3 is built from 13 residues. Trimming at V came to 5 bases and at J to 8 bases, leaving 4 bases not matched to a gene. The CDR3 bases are TGTGCCAGCAGCGAGATAGCGGGAGATGAGCAGTTCTTC. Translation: CASSEIAGDEQFF.

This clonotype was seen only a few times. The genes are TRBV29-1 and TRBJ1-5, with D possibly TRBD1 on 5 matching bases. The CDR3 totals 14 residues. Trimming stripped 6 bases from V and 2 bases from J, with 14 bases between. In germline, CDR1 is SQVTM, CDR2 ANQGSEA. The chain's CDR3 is CSVAIGGGNQPQHF. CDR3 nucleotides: TGCAGCGTGGCGATAGGAGGGGGCAATCAGCCCCAGCATTTT. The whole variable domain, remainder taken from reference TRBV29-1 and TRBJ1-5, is SAVISQKPSRDICQRGTSLTIQCQVDSQVTMMFWYRQQPGQSLTLIATANQGSEATYESGFVIDKFPISRPNLTFSTLTVSNMSPEDSSIYLCSVAIGGGNQPQHFGDGTRLSIL.

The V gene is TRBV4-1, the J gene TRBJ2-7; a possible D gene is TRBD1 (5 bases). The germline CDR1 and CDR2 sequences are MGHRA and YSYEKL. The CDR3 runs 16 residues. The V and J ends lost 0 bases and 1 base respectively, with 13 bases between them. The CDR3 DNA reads TGCGCCAGCAGCCAAGATATGGAACAGGAATCCTACGAGCAGTACTTC. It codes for CASSQDMEQESYEQYF.

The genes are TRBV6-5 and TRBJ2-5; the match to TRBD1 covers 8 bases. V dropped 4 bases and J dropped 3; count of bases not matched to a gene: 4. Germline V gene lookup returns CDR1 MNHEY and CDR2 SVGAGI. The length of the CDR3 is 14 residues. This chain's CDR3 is CASSWQGAEETQYF. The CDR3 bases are TGTGCCAGCAGTTGGCAGGGGGCGGAAGAGACCCAGTACTTC.

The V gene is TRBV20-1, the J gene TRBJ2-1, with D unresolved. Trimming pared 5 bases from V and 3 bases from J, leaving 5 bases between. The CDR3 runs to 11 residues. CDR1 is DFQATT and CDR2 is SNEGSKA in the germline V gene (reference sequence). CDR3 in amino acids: CSAPSYNEQFF. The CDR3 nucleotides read TGCAGTGCTCCTAGCTACAATGAGCAGTTCTTC.

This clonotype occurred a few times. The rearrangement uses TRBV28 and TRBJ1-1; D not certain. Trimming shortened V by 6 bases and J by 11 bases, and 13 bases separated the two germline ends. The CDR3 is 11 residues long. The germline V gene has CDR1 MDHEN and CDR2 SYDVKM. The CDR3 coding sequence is TGTGCCAGCAGCCGGGCGAGGCACGCTTTCTTT. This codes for CASSRARHAFF.

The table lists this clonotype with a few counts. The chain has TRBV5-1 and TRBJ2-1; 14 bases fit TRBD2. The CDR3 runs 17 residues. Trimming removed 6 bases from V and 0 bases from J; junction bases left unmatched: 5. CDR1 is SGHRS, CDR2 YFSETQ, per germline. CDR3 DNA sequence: TGCGCCAGCAAACCGGGACTAGCGGGGGACTCCTACAATGAGCAGTTCTTC. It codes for CASKPGLAGDSYNEQFF.

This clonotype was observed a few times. DNA for the CDR3: TGCGCCAGCAGCCAAGAGCCAGGCTCGAACACCGGGGAGCTGTTTTTT. Translation: CASSQEPGSNTGELFF. The chain combines TRBV4-1 with TRBJ2-2; D is unresolved. V was shortened by 0 bases and J by 0 bases, with 8 bases between the two germline ends. The CDR3 extends over 16 amino acids. Per germline, CDR1 MGHRA and CDR2 YSYEKL.

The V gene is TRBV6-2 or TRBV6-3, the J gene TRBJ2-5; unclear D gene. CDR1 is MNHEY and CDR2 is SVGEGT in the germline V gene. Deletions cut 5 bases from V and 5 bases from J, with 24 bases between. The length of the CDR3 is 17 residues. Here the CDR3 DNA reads TGTGCCAGCAGTCCCACTCCGGATCTACGTATCCAGGAGACCCAGTACTTC. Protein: CASSPTPDLRIQETQYF.

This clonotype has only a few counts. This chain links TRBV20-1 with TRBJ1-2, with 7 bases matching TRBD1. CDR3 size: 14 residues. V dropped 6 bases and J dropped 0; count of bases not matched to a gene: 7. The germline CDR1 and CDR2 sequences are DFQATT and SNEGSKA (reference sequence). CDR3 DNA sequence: TGCAGTGCCACCGACAGGGACACTAACTATGGCTACACCTTC. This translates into CSATDRDTNYGYTF.